The clone carrying this T cell receptor beta chain was picked up a small number of times. These data are taken from a study of T-cell memory formation after mild COVID-19. TCRdb re-called the 5' RACE reads through MiXCR, storing one row per CDR3 protein. Of approximately 340,000 distinct CDR3 sequences in the sample, 10% to 15% were seen once. This CDR3 is 15 amino acids long. Germline CDR1 and CDR2: SGHTA and FQGNSA. Trimming removed 0 bases at V and 8 bases at J, with 14 bases between. The chain couples TRBV7-2 to TRBJ2-1; tentative D call: TRBD1 (5 bases). Sequencing used PBMCs or a T cell subset sorted from them (not recorded which). This receptor was obtained from a young man who had mild COVID-19 (a few samples of this study predate the infection). Cell type and time point are not known. The CDR3 DNA sequence: TGTGCCAGCAGCTTAGCCGCCCTTCAGGGCTATGAGCAGTTCTTC. Protein: CASSLAALQGYEQFF.